This is a list of T cell receptor beta chains from one sample in a study of T cell responses to AZD1222 COVID-19 vaccine. Measured with immunoSEQ multiplex PCR; TCRdb has only the in-frame clones, and not every one. The table lists about 150,000 clones, roughly 90% of them singletons. The sequencing here drew on peripheral blood, taken on day 0 of AZD1222 vaccination. The receptor source for this set is an adult in good health. The CDR3 runs from the conserved cysteine through the conserved F or W. D genes are given only for firm matches. A clone size is listed for some rows: how often the clone was seen (once, few, many), or a class if it is expanded.

V gene	J gene	D gene	clone size	CDR3 protein	CDR3 DNA
TRBV7-9	TRBJ1-3	.	.	CASSKGNTIYF	TGTGCCAGCAGCAAAGGGAACACCATATATTTT
TRBV5-1	TRBJ2-2	TRBD2	.	CASSLLMGLAGVANTGELFF	TGCGCCAGCAGCTTGTTGATGGGACTAGCGGGAGTAGCGAACACCGGGGAGCTGTTTTTT
TRBV4-3	TRBJ2-7	TRBD1	.	CASSQEQGLGEQYF	TGCGCCAGCAGCCAAGAACAGGGGCTAGGGGAGCAGTACTTC
TRBV9	TRBJ1-4	.	once	CASSAGEKLFF	TGTGCCAGCAGCGCGGGTGAAAAACTGTTTTTT
TRBV6-1	TRBJ2-7	.	.	CASSEGPQGSYEQYF	TGTGCCAGCAGTGAAGGCCCACAAGGCTCCTACGAGCAGTACTTC
TRBV6-5	TRBJ2-5	.	.	CASSYSSWTAQETQYF	TGTGCCAGCAGTTACTCTTCTTGGACAGCCCAAGAGACCCAGTACTTC
TRBV7-8	TRBJ1-1	TRBD1	.	CASSTGTVLSHNTEAFF	TGTGCCAGCAGCACGGGGACAGTACTCTCCCATAACACTGAAGCTTTCTTT
TRBV5-1	TRBJ1-2	.	.	CASSLFEAGDGYTF	TGCGCCAGCAGCTTGTTCGAGGCAGGGGATGGCTACACCTTC
TRBV18	TRBJ2-1	TRBD1	.	CASSPRTGGTYNEQFF	TGTGCCAGCTCACCTAGGACAGGGGGAACCTACAATGAGCAGTTCTTC
TRBV7-9	TRBJ2-5	TRBD2	once	CASSWTLLREGRPWETQYF	TGTGCCAGCAGCTGGACCCTTCTGCGGGAGGGCCGGCCGTGGGAGACCCAGTACTTC
TRBV7-9	TRBJ1-2	.	.	CASSSVPGGYGYTF	TGTGCCAGCAGCTCCGTTCCCGGGGGCTATGGCTACACCTTC
TRBV28	TRBJ1-1	TRBD1	.	CASSLWTGRTDPNTEAFF	TGTGCCAGCAGTCTCTGGACAGGACGTACCGACCCGAACACTGAAGCTTTCTTT
TRBV7-9	TRBJ2-7	TRBD1	.	CASSLALSYDRVSYEQYF	TGTGCCAGCAGCTTAGCCCTCTCTTACGACAGGGTCTCCTACGAGCAGTACTTC
TRBV6-2/TRBV6-3	TRBJ1-5	.	.	CASSYFYDFRLDQPQHF	TGTGCCAGCAGTTACTTCTATGATTTTCGTTTGGATCAGCCCCAGCATTTT
TRBV18	TRBJ2-3	TRBD2	.	CASSPVPLAGGTDTQYF	TGTGCCAGCTCACCCGTCCCCCTAGCGGGGGGCACAGATACGCAGTATTTT
TRBV3-1/TRBV3-2	TRBJ1-1	.	.	CASSQDRRREVGRAPEAFF	TGTGCCAGCAGCCAAGATCGACGTCGTGAAGTGGGCAGGGCACCTGAAGCTTTCTTT
TRBV29-1	TRBJ1-1	.	few	CSVDVQGTSNTEAFF	TGCAGCGTTGATGTCCAGGGCACCTCGAACACTGAAGCTTTCTTT
TRBV5-1	TRBJ1-1	TRBD1	.	CASSRTGTGNTEAFF	TGCGCCAGCAGCCGGACCGGGACAGGGAACACTGAAGCTTTCTTT
TRBV28	TRBJ2-3	TRBD2	.	CASSSPPGTSGIGGGTDTQYF	TGTGCCAGCAGTTCCCCTCCCGGGACTAGCGGGATTGGGGGTGGCACAGATACGCAGTATTTT
TRBV28	TRBJ2-1	.	.	CASSTSRVGEQFF	TGTGCCAGCAGCACTAGCAGGGTGGGTGAGCAGTTCTTC
TRBV11-3	TRBJ2-7	TRBD2	.	CASSLISGAGFHEQYF	TGTGCCAGCAGCTTAATTAGCGGGGCGGGGTTCCACGAGCAGTACTTC
TRBV5-6	TRBJ2-7	.	.	CASSQLFYEQYF	TGTGCCAGCAGCCAGCTATTTTACGAGCAGTACTTC
TRBV7-9	TRBJ2-4	.	.	CASSARGGRNIQYF	TGTGCCAGCAGCGCCCGAGGTGGGCGGAACATTCAGTACTTC
TRBV27	TRBJ1-5	.	.	CASTLSWGEGIQPQHF	TGTGCCAGCACTTTATCCTGGGGGGAAGGGATTCAGCCCCAGCATTTT
TRBV6-5	TRBJ1-1	TRBD1	.	CASSYGTGENTEAFF	TGTGCCAGCAGTTACGGGACAGGGGAGAACACTGAAGCTTTCTTT
TRBV6-6	TRBJ1-1	.	.	CASKTGHSNTEAFF	TGTGCCAGCAAAACGGGACACTCGAACACTGAAGCTTTCTTT
TRBV13	TRBJ1-2	.	.	CASTQGRTVRSYTF	TGTGCCAGCACCCAGGGAAGAACGGTGCGTAGCTACACCTTC
TRBV6-2/TRBV6-3	TRBJ2-4	.	.	CASSYSSGYGIQYF	TGTGCCAGCAGTTACTCTTCAGGTTATGGCATTCAGTACTTC
TRBV24-1	TRBJ2-4	TRBD2	once	CATSDSGRAAKNIQYF	TGTGCCACCAGTGATAGCGGGAGAGCAGCCAAAAACATTCAGTACTTC
TRBV5-1	TRBJ2-3	TRBD2	.	CASSAGLAGAPSTDTQYF	TGCGCCAGCAGCGCGGGCTTAGCGGGAGCCCCTAGCACAGATACGCAGTATTTT
TRBV29-1	TRBJ2-5	TRBD2	.	CSVRQTSGRETQYF	TGCAGCGTCCGCCAGACTAGCGGGCGGGAGACCCAGTACTTC
TRBV6-1	TRBJ2-1	TRBD1	.	CASSPGTGLRNEQFF	TGTGCCAGCAGTCCTGGGACAGGGCTTAGGAATGAGCAGTTCTTC
TRBV18	TRBJ1-6	.	.	CASSPLGYNSPLHF	TGTGCCAGCTCACCTTTGGGGTATAATTCACCCCTCCACTTT
TRBV6-2/TRBV6-3	TRBJ2-1	.	.	CASSALYYNEQFF	TGTGCCAGCAGCGCCCTCTACTACAATGAGCAGTTCTTC
TRBV21-1	TRBJ2-1	.	.	CASSKSVLGQGKGNEQFF	TGTGCCAGCAGCAAAAGCGTCCTGGGGCAGGGGAAAGGGAATGAGCAGTTCTTC
TRBV5-8	TRBJ1-5	TRBD1	once	CASSQRTGDQPQHF	TGTGCCAGCAGCCAACGGACAGGGGATCAGCCCCAGCATTTT
TRBV7-7	TRBJ2-2	TRBD2	.	CASSSGTSPGELFF	TGTGCTAGCAGCTCAGGGACTAGTCCCGGGGAGCTGTTTTTT
TRBV29-1	TRBJ1-2	.	once	CSVEDQQGSLYGYTF	TGCAGCGTTGAAGACCAACAAGGATCCCTCTATGGCTACACCTTC
TRBV7-9	TRBJ2-7	.	.	CASSLGTYEQYF	TGTGCCAGCAGCTTAGGAACCTACGAGCAGTACTTC
TRBV18	TRBJ2-1	.	.	CASSPEGQGYEQFF	TGTGCCAGCTCACCAGAGGGTCAAGGTTATGAGCAGTTCTTC
TRBV5-8	TRBJ2-7	.	.	CASRAGHGISYEQYF	TGTGCCAGCAGGGCGGGACATGGCATCTCCTACGAGCAGTACTTC
TRBV30	TRBJ1-4	.	.	CAWSSGVSGEKLFF	TGTGCCTGGAGTAGCGGGGTTTCCGGCGAAAAACTGTTTTTT
TRBV2	TRBJ2-3	.	.	CASSALTTPSTDTQYF	TGTGCCAGCAGTGCACTGACAACCCCTAGCACAGATACGCAGTATTTT
TRBV5-6	TRBJ2-1	.	.	CASSQGWLGQFF	TGTGCCAGCAGTCAGGGGTGGCTGGGGCAGTTCTTC
TRBV16	TRBJ1-4	.	.	CASSPSGGVREKLFF	TGTGCCAGCAGCCCGTCGGGAGGGGTTCGTGAAAAACTGTTTTTT
TRBV19	TRBJ2-4	.	.	CASSPQGVAKNIQYF	TGTGCCAGTAGCCCCCAAGGGGTAGCCAAAAACATTCAGTACTTC
TRBV7-2	TRBJ2-2	.	once	CASRRNRRGRITGELFF	TGTGCCAGCAGACGAAACCGCCGGGGACGTATCACCGGGGAGCTGTTTTTT
TRBV5-6	TRBJ1-1	.	.	CASSLRQSIEAFF	TGTGCCAGCAGTCTCCGACAGTCCATTGAAGCTTTCTTT
TRBV20-1	TRBJ1-1	.	few	CSARTDLQAFF	TGCAGTGCGAGGACCGACCTTCAGGCTTTCTTT
TRBV6-1	TRBJ1-2	.	few	CASSESPRVPRGYTF	TGTGCCAGCAGTGAGTCCCCCCGGGTTCCTCGGGGCTACACCTTC
TRBV6-5	TRBJ1-1	.	.	CASTKDRRSNTEAFF	TGTGCCAGCACCAAGGATAGAAGATCGAACACTGAAGCTTTCTTT